The present T cell receptor (beta chain) was sequenced within a study of OX40 agonist ivuxolimab in advanced cancers. Clones were read by immunoSEQ multiplex PCR, and TCRdb kept only the in-frame ones, dropping some. The sample holds 50,000 to 70,000 clones, around 85% seen once. This CDR3 has 14 amino acids. The ends lost 4 bases at V and 5 bases at J; junction bases unmatched: 5. Germline-derived CDR1 and CDR2 are SNHLY and FYNNEI. The chain uses TRBV2 and TRBJ1-5; 7 bases map to TRBD1. The sample was CD4+ or CD8+ T cells sorted from blood, taken in a trial of the OX40 agonist ivuxolimab. This receptor was identified in an adult with an advanced solid tumor such as melanoma, head and neck, liver or kidney cancer. CDR3 protein: CASSVFRGDQPQHF. The CDR3, as DNA: TGTGCCAGCAGTGTATTCAGGGGGGATCAGCCCCAGCATTTT.